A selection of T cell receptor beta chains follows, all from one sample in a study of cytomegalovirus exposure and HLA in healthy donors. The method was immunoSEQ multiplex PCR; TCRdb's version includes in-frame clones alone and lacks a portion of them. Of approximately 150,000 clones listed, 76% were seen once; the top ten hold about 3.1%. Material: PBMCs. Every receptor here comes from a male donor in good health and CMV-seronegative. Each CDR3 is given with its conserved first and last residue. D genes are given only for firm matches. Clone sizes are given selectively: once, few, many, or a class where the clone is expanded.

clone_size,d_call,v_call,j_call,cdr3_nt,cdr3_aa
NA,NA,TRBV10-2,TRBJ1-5,TGCGCCAGCAGTGCTGGGGGGGAAACTCAGCCCCAGCATTTT,CASSAGGETQPQHF
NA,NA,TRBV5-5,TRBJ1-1,TGTGCCAGCAGCTTACAGGTTGGCACTGAAGCTTTCTTT,CASSLQVGTEAFF
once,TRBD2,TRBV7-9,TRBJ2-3,TGTGCCAGCAGCCTCGGGACTAGCTCGGATACGCAGTATTTT,CASSLGTSSDTQYF
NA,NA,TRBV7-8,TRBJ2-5,TGTGCCAGCAGCTTAGTCGGAGGCAAAGAGACCCAGTACTTC,CASSLVGGKETQYF
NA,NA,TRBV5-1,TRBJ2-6,TGCGCCAGCAGCTTGTTGGGGCAGTTCTCTGGGGCCAACGTCCTGACTTTC,CASSLLGQFSGANVLTF
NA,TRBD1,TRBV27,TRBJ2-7,TGTGCCAGCCGACAGGGTTCTCCCCACGAGCAGTACTTC,CASRQGSPHEQYF
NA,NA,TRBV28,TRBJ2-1,TGTGCCAGCAGCCCTCGTGGGGCAGGGTTGAATGAGCAGTTCTTC,CASSPRGAGLNEQFF
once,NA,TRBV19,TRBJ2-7,TGTGCCAGTAGTCTCTCGGGGACCTACGAGCAGTACTTC,CASSLSGTYEQYF
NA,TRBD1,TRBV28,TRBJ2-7,TGTGCCAGCAGTACGCCGGGACAGGGGTTGCCCCAATCGTACTTC,CASSTPGQGLPQSYF
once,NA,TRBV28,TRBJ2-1,TGTGCCAGCACCACTTGGGCCGGCGAGCGGTACAATGAGCAGTTCTTC,CASTTWAGERYNEQFF
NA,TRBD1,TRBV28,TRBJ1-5,TGTGCCAGCAGGGTGACAGGGATTAGCAATCAGCCCCAGCATTTT,CASRVTGISNQPQHF
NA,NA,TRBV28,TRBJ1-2,TGTGCCAGCAGTTTATTGAATCCCGGGAATGGCTACACCTTC,CASSLLNPGNGYTF
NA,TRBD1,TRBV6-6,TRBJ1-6,TGTGCCAGCAGCTCCCTGGACAGGGATAATTCACCCCTCCACTTT,CASSSLDRDNSPLHF
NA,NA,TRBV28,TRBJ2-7,TGTGCCAGCAGTATTTCACAGCCCTACGAGCAGTACTTC,CASSISQPYEQYF
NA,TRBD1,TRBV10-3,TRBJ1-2,TGTGCCATCGGGAGTTTGGGACAGAACTATGGCTACACCTTC,CAIGSLGQNYGYTF
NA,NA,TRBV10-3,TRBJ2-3,TGTGCCATGAAGCAGGCAGATACGCAGTATTTT,CAMKQADTQYF
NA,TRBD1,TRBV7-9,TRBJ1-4,TGTTCCAGCAGCTCCCCATTGGGATCCCCGGGACAGCCTAATGAAAAACTGTTTTTT,CSSSSPLGSPGQPNEKLFF
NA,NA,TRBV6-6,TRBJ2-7,TGTGCCAGCAGCCGGACAGCCGGGGTGGGGTACTACGAGCAGTACTTC,CASSRTAGVGYYEQYF
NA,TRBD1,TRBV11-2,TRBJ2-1,TGTGCCAGCAGCTCGGGGACAGGGACGCACAATGAGCAGTTCTTC,CASSSGTGTHNEQFF
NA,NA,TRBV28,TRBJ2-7,TGTGCCAGCAGGGGGACAGCGGGTTACGAGCAGTACTTC,CASRGTAGYEQYF
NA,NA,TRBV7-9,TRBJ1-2,TGTGCCAGCAGACCGACAGGAAACTATGGCTACACCTTC,CASRPTGNYGYTF
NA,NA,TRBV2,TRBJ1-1,TGTGCCAGCAGTTCCTTGACAGCGAACACTGAAGCTTTCTTT,CASSSLTANTEAFF
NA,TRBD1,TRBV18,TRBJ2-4,TGTGCCAGCTCGGGGGACAGAAACATTCAGTACTTC,CASSGDRNIQYF
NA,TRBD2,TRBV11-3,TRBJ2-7,TGTGCCAGCAGCCCCGGGACTAGCTACGAGCAGTACTTC,CASSPGTSYEQYF
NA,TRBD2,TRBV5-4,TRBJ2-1,TGTGCCAGCATCCCGGCGGGGGGCCGGGGTAATGAGCAGTTCTTC,CASIPAGGRGNEQFF
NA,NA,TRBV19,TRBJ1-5,TGTGCCAGTAGTATACAGGGCAGTCAGCCCCAGCATTTT,CASSIQGSQPQHF
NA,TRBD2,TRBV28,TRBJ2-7,TGTGCCAGCAGTTTATCCAATCGACTAGCGGGGGCTTTCTACGAGCAGTACTTC,CASSLSNRLAGAFYEQYF
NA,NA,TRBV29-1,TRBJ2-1,TGCAGCGTTGTTACAGGGGAAGGAGGGAGTGAGCAGTTCTTC,CSVVTGEGGSEQFF
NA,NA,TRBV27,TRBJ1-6,TGTGCCAGCAGTTTCAATAATTCACCCCTCCACTTT,CASSFNNSPLHF
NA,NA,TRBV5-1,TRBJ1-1,TGCGCCAGCAGCTTGGAAGGGGGGAACACTGAAGCTTTCTTT,CASSLEGGNTEAFF
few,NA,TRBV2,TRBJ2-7,TGTGCCAGCAGTGGGGGTGGGGGGGCTTCCGAGCAGTACTTC,CASSGGGGASEQYF
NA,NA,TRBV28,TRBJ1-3,TGTGCCAGCAGTTTAAGAAGGGGGTTTGGAAACACCATATATTTT,CASSLRRGFGNTIYF
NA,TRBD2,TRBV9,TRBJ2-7,TGTGCCACCAACCAGGCGGGAGGGCCAGGCGAGCAGTACTTC,CATNQAGGPGEQYF
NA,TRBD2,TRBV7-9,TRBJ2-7,TGTTCCAGCAGCCCACCCCTTAGCGGGAGCGGAGGTTCCTACGAGCAGTACTTC,CSSSPPLSGSGGSYEQYF
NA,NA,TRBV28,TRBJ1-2,TGTGCCAGCAACTCCGGTCTCACAGGGATTAGAGGCTACACCTTC,CASNSGLTGIRGYTF
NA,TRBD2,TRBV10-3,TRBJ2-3,TGTGCCATCAGTGAGCGAGTGGGGAGGGGCACAGATACGCAGTATTTT,CAISERVGRGTDTQYF
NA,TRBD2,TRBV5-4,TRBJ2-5,TGTGCCAGCAGCCGCACTGGGCGGGAGGGCCTTTTCACCCAGTACTTC,CASSRTGREGLFTQYF
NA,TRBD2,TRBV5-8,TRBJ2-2,TGTGCCAGCAGACCCCGGGGGGGGGCCGGGGAGCTGTTTTTT,CASRPRGGAGELFF
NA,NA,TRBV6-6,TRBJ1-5,TGTGCCAGCAGCCTTAGTCCCAATCAGCCCCAGCATTTT,CASSLSPNQPQHF
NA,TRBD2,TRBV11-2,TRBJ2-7,TGTGCCAGCAGCTCCCCGACTAGCGGGAGAATGTCCTACGAGCAGTACTTC,CASSSPTSGRMSYEQYF
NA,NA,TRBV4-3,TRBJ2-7,TGCGCCAGCAGCCAAGATTTGGGGGCTCCCTCCTACGAGCAGTACTTC,CASSQDLGAPSYEQYF
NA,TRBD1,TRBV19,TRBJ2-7,TGTGCCAGTAGCTTAGGGACAGGGGAGGTCTACGAGCAGTACTTC,CASSLGTGEVYEQYF
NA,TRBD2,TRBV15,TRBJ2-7,TGTGCCACCAGCAGAGAAGGAGCGGGGGGTCCCTACGAGCAGTACTTC,CATSREGAGGPYEQYF
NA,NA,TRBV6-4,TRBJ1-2,TGTGCCAGCACTGACGAAGGAGGTGGCTACACCTTC,CASTDEGGGYTF
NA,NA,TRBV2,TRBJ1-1,TGTGCCAGCAGTGAAGCGGAAGGGGGCACTGAAGCTTTCTTT,CASSEAEGGTEAFF
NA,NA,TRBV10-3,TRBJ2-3,TGTGCCATCAAGGGGATGGGCACAGATACGCAGTATTTT,CAIKGMGTDTQYF
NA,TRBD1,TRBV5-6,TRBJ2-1,TGTGCCAGCAGCCTAGGGGGCGGACTCCCCTACAATGAGCAGTTCTTC,CASSLGGGLPYNEQFF
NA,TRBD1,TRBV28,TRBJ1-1,TGTGCCAGCAGTTTAGGGACAGGGAACCCGAACACTGAAGCTTTCTTT,CASSLGTGNPNTEAFF
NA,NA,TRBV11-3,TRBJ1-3,TGTGCCAGCAGCTTAGGACAGAGATACTCTGGAAACACCATATATTTT,CASSLGQRYSGNTIYF
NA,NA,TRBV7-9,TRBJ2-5,TGTGCCAGCAGCTTGGGGGAGGCCTACGAGACCCAGTACTTC,CASSLGEAYETQYF
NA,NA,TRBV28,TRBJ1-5,TGTGCCAGCAGTTCCCCCGAGACTTCCCTCTATCAGCCCCAGCATTTT,CASSSPETSLYQPQHF
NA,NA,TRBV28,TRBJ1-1,TGTGCCAGCGCTGCAGGGTACACTGAAGCTTTCTTT,CASAAGYTEAFF
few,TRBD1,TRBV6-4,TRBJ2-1,TGTGCCAGCAGTCAGGGGGAGAGCTCCTACAATGAGCAGTTCTTC,CASSQGESSYNEQFF
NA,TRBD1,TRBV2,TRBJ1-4,TGTGCCAGCAGGGGTACAGGGGCAACTAATGAAAAACTGTTTTTT,CASRGTGATNEKLFF
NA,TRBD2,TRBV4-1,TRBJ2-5,TGCGCCAGCAGCCGGACTAGCGGGAGTTCGGAGACCCAGTACTTC,CASSRTSGSSETQYF
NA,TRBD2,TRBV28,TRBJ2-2,TGTGCCAGCAAAAAGACTAGCGACACCGGGGAGCTGTTTTTT,CASKKTSDTGELFF
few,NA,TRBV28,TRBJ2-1,TGTGCCAGCAGTTCAGGAGGGCGTGAGCAGTTCTTC,CASSSGGREQFF
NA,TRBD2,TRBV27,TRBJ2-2,TGTGCCAGCAGACCCGGACTAGCGGGAGAGAACACCGGGGAGCTGTTTTTT,CASRPGLAGENTGELFF
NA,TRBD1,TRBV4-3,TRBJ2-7,TGCGCCAGCAGCCAAGATCCCGGACAGGGGGCCTACGAGCAGTACTTC,CASSQDPGQGAYEQYF